Only one count was recorded for the clone carrying this T cell receptor beta chain. This CDR3 has 15 amino acids. V was clipped by 0 bases and J by 2 bases, with 11 bases between them. In germline, CDR1 is SGHRS, CDR2 YFSETQ. The data originate from a study of OX40 agonist ivuxolimab in advanced cancers. Whole-study context: Patients were dosed intravenously with ivuxolimab at 0.01 to 10 mg/kg every 2 weeks. Partial responses, seen in three patients, involved one hepatocellular carcinoma and two cutaneous melanomas.

Clones were read by immunoSEQ multiplex PCR, and TCRdb kept only the in-frame ones, dropping some. Altogether roughly 63,000 clones are present, around four fifths being singletons, with the ten largest covering 3.4%. This chain links TRBV5-1 with TRBJ2-5; D is unresolved. The sample consisted of CD4+ or CD8+ T cells sorted from blood, taken in a trial of the OX40 agonist ivuxolimab. This clonotype was obtained from an adult with an advanced solid tumor such as melanoma, head and neck, liver or kidney cancer. CDR3 amino acids: CASSLVPGRQETQYF. Here the CDR3 DNA reads TGCGCCAGCAGCTTGGTTCCCGGAAGGCAAGAGACCCAGTACTTC.